This T cell receptor beta chain stems from a study of T cell responses to AZD1222 COVID-19 vaccine. Clones were sequenced by immunoSEQ multiplex PCR, and TCRdb holds only the in-frame ones, with some missing. The data hold 100,000 to 120,000 clones, with roughly 87% observed a single time. Concerning this clone: Other DNA sequences within the sample encode an identical CDR3.

Per the germline V gene, CDR1 is SGDLS and CDR2 is YYNGEE. V lost 0 bases to trimming and J lost 0 bases, with 10 bases between them. There are 16 residues in the CDR3. The sample was peripheral blood, taken on day 0 of AZD1222 vaccination. The chain combines TRBV9 with TRBJ2-1; tentatively, D is TRBD2 (6 bases). The sequence came from an adult in good health. CDR3 sequence: CASSVGGGSSYNEQFF. The CDR3 nucleotides are TGTGCCAGCAGCGTAGGTGGGGGGAGCTCCTACAATGAGCAGTTCTTC.